This T cell receptor beta chain is from a study of blood T cell repertoires in COVID-19. On the study more broadly: COVID-19 samples collected from the United States, Italy and Spain covered acute and convalescent phases. Nucleic acid was either cDNA or gDNA, and it came from T cells, B-cell-depleted T cells, or PBMCs.

Original processing notes: The assay estimated nucleated cells by amplifying reference gene primers. Method: immunoSEQ multiplex PCR; TCRdb's copy keeps in-frame clones and lacks some. Clone size and the V and J calls come from that table; the DNA yielded D and trimming. In the table there are around 130,000 clones, around nine tenths of which are singletons. Trimming took off 5 bases at V and 4 bases at J, with 15 bases between the two ends. CDR1 MNHEY and CDR2 SVGEGT come from the germline V gene. CDR3 size: 15 residues. This sequence was found in a woman aged 50 to 60 with acute or convalescent COVID-19. Sequences were obtained from peripheral blood. The chain carries TRBV6-2 or TRBV6-3 and TRBJ1-5; D possibly corresponds to TRBD1 (5 bases). CDR3 nucleotides: TGTGCCAGCAGTAGAATGTCGGGGGAAAATCAGCCCCAGCATTTT. It encodes CASSRMSGENQPQHF.